The rows below give T cell receptor beta chains drawn from one sample of a study of response to subunit inactivated influenza vaccine. TCRdb fed the RT-PCR reads into MiXCR, producing one record per CDR3 protein. Here the sample spans around 480,000 distinct CDR3 sequences, 16% being singletons. The sequencing used CD4+ T cells sorted from PBMCs, collected about 24 months after vaccination. The receptors were sampled from a man between 50 and 75 years old who received an inactivated influenza vaccine. CDR3s include the opening cysteine and the closing phenylalanine or tryptophan. Each record gives: clone size, J gene, D gene, V gene, CDR3 DNA, CDR3 protein. A D gene is named only where the DNA matches it firmly. Clone size appears in some rows only: once, few, many, or a class for an expanded clone.

size: -
J: TRBJ2-7
D: TRBD1
V: TRBV10-3
DNA: TGTGCCATCAGGACCGGGACAGGGGTCTCCGAGCAGTACTTC
CDR3: CAIRTGTGVSEQYF

size: -
J: TRBJ2-4
D: -
V: TRBV29-1
DNA: TGCAGCGTTGCCGGGAGAGCCAAAAACATTCAGTACTTC
CDR3: CSVAGRAKNIQYF

size: -
J: TRBJ2-5
D: TRBD2
V: TRBV6-2/TRBV6-3
DNA: TGTGCCACGAGTTTTAGCGGGGTAGAGACCCAGTACTTC
CDR3: CATSFSGVETQYF

size: few
J: TRBJ1-1
D: -
V: TRBV11-2
DNA: TGTGCCAGCAGCTTTTCAGGGGCTGAAGCTTTCTTT
CDR3: CASSFSGAEAFF

size: few
J: TRBJ1-2
D: TRBD1
V: TRBV20-1
DNA: TGCAGTGCTAGTAGGACAGGGGGCTATGGCTACACCTTC
CDR3: CSASRTGGYGYTF

size: -
J: TRBJ1-3
D: TRBD1
V: TRBV6-5
DNA: TGTGCCAGCAGTTACTCGATCCCGGACAGGGGTAGAAACACCATATATTTT
CDR3: CASSYSIPDRGRNTIYF

size: -
J: TRBJ1-4
D: -
V: TRBV24-1
DNA: TGTGCCACCAGTGATTTGATGGTCCCAGGAAAACTGTTTTTT
CDR3: CATSDLMVPGKLFF

size: few
J: TRBJ2-3
D: -
V: TRBV7-2
DNA: TGTGCCAGCAGCAGGGGTCTTCCTAGCACAGATACGCAGTATTTT
CDR3: CASSRGLPSTDTQYF

size: -
J: TRBJ1-5
D: -
V: TRBV6-5
DNA: TGTGCCAGCAGTGAGGGATTGGAGCCCCAGCATTTT
CDR3: CASSEGLEPQHF

size: many
J: TRBJ1-2
D: -
V: TRBV6-1
DNA: TGTGCCAGCAGTGAAGCAGATAACTATGGCTACACCTTC
CDR3: CASSEADNYGYTF

size: few
J: TRBJ2-7
D: -
V: TRBV11-2
DNA: TGTGCCAGCAGCCTTCCGTTTGTATACGAGCAGTACTTC
CDR3: CASSLPFVYEQYF

size: many
J: TRBJ1-5
D: TRBD1
V: TRBV20-1
DNA: TGCAGTGCTACCGCCGGACAGGGAAGTTGGAATCAGCCCCAGCATTTT
CDR3: CSATAGQGSWNQPQHF

size: few
J: TRBJ1-2
D: -
V: TRBV6-1
DNA: TGTGCCAGCAGAACACCGGGACAATCAAGCTACACCTTC
CDR3: CASRTPGQSSYTF

size: few
J: TRBJ2-1
D: -
V: TRBV10-3
DNA: TGTGCCATCAGCCGGCGCTACTCCACCTACAATGAGCAGTTCTTC
CDR3: CAISRRYSTYNEQFF

size: few
J: TRBJ1-2
D: -
V: TRBV5-1
DNA: TGCGCCAGCAGCTTGTTACAGGGCGGCTATGGCTACACCTTC
CDR3: CASSLLQGGYGYTF

size: -
J: TRBJ2-2
D: -
V: TRBV28
DNA: TGTGCCAGCAGGTTATCGGGGTTCGCGAACACCGGGGAGCTGTTTTTT
CDR3: CASRLSGFANTGELFF

size: -
J: TRBJ2-2
D: -
V: TRBV6-2/TRBV6-3
DNA: TGTGCCAGCGGGGGGTTTATCCACGGGGAGCTGTTTTTT
CDR3: CASGGFIHGELFF

size: -
J: TRBJ2-7
D: -
V: TRBV27
DNA: TGTGCCAGCAGCTCGATGACCGGGAGTTACTACGAGCAGTACTTC
CDR3: CASSSMTGSYYEQYF

size: few
J: TRBJ1-2
D: -
V: TRBV28
DNA: TGTGCCAGCAGCCCCAGCCTCAATATCTATGGCTACACCTTC
CDR3: CASSPSLNIYGYTF

size: -
J: TRBJ2-1
D: -
V: TRBV12-3/TRBV12-4
DNA: TGTGCCAGCAGCCACCGGGACGCGGGGAATGAGCAGTTCTTC
CDR3: CASSHRDAGNEQFF

size: few
J: TRBJ1-2
D: -
V: TRBV7-2
DNA: TGTGCCAGCAGCTTAGTGGTACTGGGCTACACCTTC
CDR3: CASSLVVLGYTF

size: few
J: TRBJ1-4
D: -
V: TRBV7-2
DNA: TGTGCCAGCAGCCCCGTGAGGGCAGCTAATGAAAAACTGTTTTTT
CDR3: CASSPVRAANEKLFF

size: -
J: TRBJ1-3
D: -
V: TRBV4-3
DNA: TGCGCCAGCAGCCAGTCCCCCGGGAGGATTGCTGGAAACACCATATATTTT
CDR3: CASSQSPGRIAGNTIYF

size: many
J: TRBJ2-2
D: -
V: TRBV5-5
DNA: TGTGCCAGCATTCCCACGGAGGGGGCAACCGGGGAGCTGTTTTTT
CDR3: CASIPTEGATGELFF

size: -
J: TRBJ2-7
D: TRBD1
V: TRBV10-3
DNA: TGTGCCATCAGACAGGGGAAGCAGTACTTC
CDR3: CAIRQGKQYF

size: many
J: TRBJ2-7
D: -
V: TRBV12-3/TRBV12-4
DNA: TGTGCCAGCAGTTTCTCGACAGGAAAAGGCGAGCAGTACTTC
CDR3: CASSFSTGKGEQYF

size: -
J: TRBJ2-1
D: TRBD2
V: TRBV7-2
DNA: TGTGCCAGCAGCTTAGCCCCCCGACTAGCGGGGGTATACAATGAGCAGTTCTTC
CDR3: CASSLAPRLAGVYNEQFF

size: -
J: TRBJ2-7
D: TRBD2
V: TRBV19
DNA: TGTGCCAGTAGCTCTAATTTAGCGGGAGGGAGGTACGAGCAGTACTTC
CDR3: CASSSNLAGGRYEQYF

size: -
J: TRBJ1-1
D: -
V: TRBV5-6
DNA: TGTGCCAGCAGCTTGGGGATGAGGGGGAACACTGAAGCTTTCTTT
CDR3: CASSLGMRGNTEAFF

size: -
J: TRBJ2-7
D: -
V: TRBV12-3/TRBV12-4
DNA: TGTGCCAGCAGTTTAAGTTACCGGTACTACGAGCAGTACTTC
CDR3: CASSLSYRYYEQYF

size: few
J: TRBJ2-5
D: TRBD2
V: TRBV6-1
DNA: TGTGCCAGCAGATCGGGGGGGGCTGAGACCCAGTACTTC
CDR3: CASRSGGAETQYF

size: -
J: TRBJ1-5
D: -
V: TRBV27
DNA: TGTGCCAGCAGTTTAGAGTTAGGACAGCCCCAGCATTTT
CDR3: CASSLELGQPQHF

size: few
J: TRBJ2-3
D: TRBD1
V: TRBV5-6
DNA: TGTGCCAGCAGCGAACTTCGATCGGGGACAGGGGTCACAGATACGCAGTATTTT
CDR3: CASSELRSGTGVTDTQYF

size: -
J: TRBJ2-7
D: TRBD1
V: TRBV7-8
DNA: TGTGCCAGCAGCTCTACAACGGGACAGGACTACGAGCAGTACTTC
CDR3: CASSSTTGQDYEQYF

size: few
J: TRBJ1-5
D: -
V: TRBV6-6
DNA: TGTGCCAGCAGTTACATGACCGCTCAGTCCCAGCATTTT
CDR3: CASSYMTAQSQHF

size: few
J: TRBJ2-3
D: -
V: TRBV14
DNA: TGTGCCAGCAGCCAATTCAGGGACGATACGCAGTATTTT
CDR3: CASSQFRDDTQYF

size: few
J: TRBJ2-1
D: -
V: TRBV25-1
DNA: TGTGCCAGCAGTGGTCAACGAGCGAGGAACTACAATGAGCAGTTCTTC
CDR3: CASSGQRARNYNEQFF

size: few
J: TRBJ1-1
D: -
V: TRBV20-1
DNA: TGCAGTGCCGAACGGGAGGTGGGCACTGAAGCTTTCTTT
CDR3: CSAEREVGTEAFF

size: few
J: TRBJ2-1
D: TRBD1
V: TRBV5-1
DNA: TGCGCCAGCAGCTTGACAGGGGGCTGGACCTTCAACTACAATGAGCAGTTCTTC
CDR3: CASSLTGGWTFNYNEQFF

size: few
J: TRBJ2-1
D: -
V: TRBV20-1
DNA: TGCAGTGCTAGCCAGGGGTTTGGGGCCGCCTTAACCTCCTACAATGAGCAGTTCTTC
CDR3: CSASQGFGAALTSYNEQFF

size: -
J: TRBJ2-5
D: TRBD1
V: TRBV28
DNA: TGTGCCAGCAGGGACAGGCGAGAGACCCAGTACTTC
CDR3: CASRDRRETQYF

size: -
J: TRBJ2-1
D: TRBD1
V: TRBV28
DNA: TGTGCCAGCAGCCATAAGGACTGGGACAGGGTGAATGAGCAGTTCTTC
CDR3: CASSHKDWDRVNEQFF

size: few
J: TRBJ2-7
D: TRBD2
V: TRBV20-1
DNA: TGCAGTGCTAGGAGGACTAGCGGGATTTCCTACGAGCAGTACTTC
CDR3: CSARRTSGISYEQYF